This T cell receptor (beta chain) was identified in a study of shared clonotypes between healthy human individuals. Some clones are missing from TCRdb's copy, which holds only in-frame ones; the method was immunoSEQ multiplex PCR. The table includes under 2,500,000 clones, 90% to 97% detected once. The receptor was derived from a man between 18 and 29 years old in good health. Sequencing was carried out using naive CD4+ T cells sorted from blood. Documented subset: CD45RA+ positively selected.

CDR3 amino acids: CASLAGANRETQYF. CDR3 sequence (DNA): TGTGCCAGTTTAGCGGGGGCCAACCGAGAGACCCAGTACTTC. The genes are TRBV5-5 and TRBJ2-5; TRBD2 matches 9 bases. The CDR3 has 14 residues. Germline V gene sequence: CDR1 SGHKS, CDR2 YYEKEE (reference sequence). V lost 8 bases, J lost 4 bases, and 9 bases stayed unmatched.